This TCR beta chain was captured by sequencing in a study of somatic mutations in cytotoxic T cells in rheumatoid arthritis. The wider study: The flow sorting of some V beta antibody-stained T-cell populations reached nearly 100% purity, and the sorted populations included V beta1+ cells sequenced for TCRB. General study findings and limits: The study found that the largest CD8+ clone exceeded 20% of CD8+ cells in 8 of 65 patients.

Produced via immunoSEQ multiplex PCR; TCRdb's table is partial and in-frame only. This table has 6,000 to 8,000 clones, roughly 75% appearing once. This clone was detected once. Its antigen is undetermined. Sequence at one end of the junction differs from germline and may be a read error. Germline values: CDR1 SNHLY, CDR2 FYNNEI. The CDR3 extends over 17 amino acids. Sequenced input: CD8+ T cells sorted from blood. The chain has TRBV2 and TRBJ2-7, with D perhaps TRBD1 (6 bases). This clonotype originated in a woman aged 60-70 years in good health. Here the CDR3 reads CTSSEENPLGTTYEQYF. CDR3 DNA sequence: TGTACCAGCAGTGAAGAAAACCCCCTTGGGACAACCTACGAGCAGTACTTC. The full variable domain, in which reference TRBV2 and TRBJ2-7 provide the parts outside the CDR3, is EPEVTQTPSHQVTQMGQEVILRCVPISNHLYFYWYRQILGQKVEFLVSFYNNEISEKSEIFDDQFSVERPDGSNFTLKIRSTKLEDSAMYFCTSSEENPLGTTYEQYFGPGTRLTVT.